This T cell receptor beta chain appears in the sequencing data of a study of cytomegalovirus exposure and HLA in healthy donors (dated 2017 in TCRdb). About the study as a whole: According to an earlier analysis of a few hundred of the donors, 150 million to 200 million T cells yielded over 90 million unique TCR beta sequences and around 300 Gb of sequence data. An early release that covered approximately 600 HLA-typed donors contained approximately 300 gigabases of sequencing data and around 80 million unique TCR sequences. Of the roughly 400 genotyped donors, about 80% fell in the genetic ancestry cluster associated with self-reported Caucasian donors. The aim of the study was to test whether cataloging public T cell receptors could identify signatures of past pathogen exposure. Using immunosequencing, the study profiled T cell repertoires from fewer than 850 subjects and related those repertoires to cytomegalovirus serostatus. Along with the approximately 700-subject first cohort, a separate validation cohort of about 110 different subjects was used. To predict cytomegalovirus infection status, the study combined high-throughput TCR immunosequencing, statistical association of individual TCRs with disease status, and machine learning. A later analysis re-analyzed previously published TCR beta repertoires from about 730 donors and added high-resolution HLA genotyping to study TCR occurrence patterns. In the later analysis, no new phenotypic data were used to find candidate immune exposures; instead, reliance was placed on TCR beta sequences and their occurrence across donors. An earlier analysis of approximately 630 of the donors applied high-throughput TCR beta sequencing to assess whether each TCR beta V gene segment acted as functional or pseudogenic. Donor age, sex, ethnicity and CMV serostatus were compiled together with the repertoire data. Genome-wide SNP genotypes for about 65% of the 666 donors were used in a later genetic analysis, which treated that subset as a discovery cohort. Every discovery cohort repertoire had been produced on one sequencing platform. HLA typing included class I and class II loci at four-digit resolution. The number of typed donors differed by locus: about 629-630 for A, B, C, DRB1 and DQB1; approximately 520 for DQA1; roughly 600 for DPA1; and about 450 for DPB1. Four to six DR-DQ haplotypes were handled as single units for association and clustering, since linkage in the cohort was strong. Among a few hundred genotyped donors of the cohort, an average of approximately 240,000 unique TCR beta nucleotide sequences were sequenced per donor, approximately 20% of them non-productive.

The library was prepared using the immunoSEQ multiplex PCR assay. For the multiplex PCR, a mixture combining 60 forward primers for TCR Vbeta segments and 13 reverse primers for TCR Jbeta segments was used. A multiplex PCR assay on genomic DNA amplified the CDR3 region of rearranged TCR beta genes. Amplified TCR beta libraries were sequenced as 87-base-pair reads on the Illumina HiSeq System. On the authors' methods: Across the 670 or so repertoires, a later analysis counted 80 million or so unique TCR beta chains, around 11 million of which were shared by at least two donors. Raw reads were error-corrected and collapsed into unique sequences by a nearest-neighbor algorithm in which closely related sequences were merged to remove PCR and sequencing errors. CDR3 sequences were aligned to IMGT reference sequences to assign V, D and J gene segments. For a sequence to be retained, a match of at least six nucleotides to both a V gene segment and a J gene segment was required. A rearrangement was called productive if the CDR3 had no stop codons and remained in frame with V and J, and every other rearrangement was called non-productive. CDR3 was defined by IMGT convention, running from the second conserved V-encoded cysteine to the conserved J-encoded phenylalanine. Sequences without an unambiguous match to a single V gene segment were excluded from the earlier analysis of several hundred of the donors. In an earlier analysis of several hundred of the donors, V segments were called functional above 56.7% productive rearrangements and were called segregating when the between-donor standard deviation exceeded 5%. A statistical classification framework was developed to diagnose cytomegalovirus status using the catalog of TCR beta chain sequences. In a later analysis, TCR nucleotide sequences were compared against IMGT/GENE-DB human TR gene sequences so that V and J genes could be assigned. The TCRdist pipeline was used in a later analysis to assign CDR3 sequences and most-parsimonious VDJ recombination scenarios. In a later analysis, each TCR beta chain was defined by its CDR3 amino acid sequence together with its V-gene family, and reads without a unique V-gene family were excluded. To address suspected cross-contamination and a sequencing artifact, a later analysis removed roughly 580 highly shared, low-generation-probability nucleotide sequences. In a later analysis, a clonal expansion index for each public chain was calculated from normalized within-repertoire ranks of inferred template counts. In a later analysis, generation probabilities were computed using a VDJ recombination model fitted to out-of-frame rearrangements, and the results were checked against IGoR. In a later analysis, TCR-TCR, TCR-HLA and TCR-CMV co-occurrence was scored with hypergeometric tests, and a repertoire-size bias correction was applied to TCR pairs. To estimate false discovery rates, a later analysis permuted the HLA or CMV assignments 20 times. In a later analysis, co-occurring TCRs were grouped using DBSCAN, and TCRdist sequence similarity was added for clustering within HLA-allele-positive subsets. Repertoires with fewer than 30,000 or more than 120,000 public chains, plus five repertoires with anomalous nucleotide sharing, were excluded from co-occurrence clustering. TCRdb took over this immuneACCESS table, retaining in-frame rearrangements with V and J assigned. Such tables are incomplete; in checked studies, under half of the missing clones stem from an unresolved V gene, and the remainder is unexplained. Clone size and V and J calls were adopted from that table, with D and trimming inferred from the DNA. The sample table holds about 130,000 clones, of which around 63% were seen once. Approximately 1.6% of the sample is taken by the ten largest.

Results the study describes overall, beyond this receptor: In this cohort, only TCR beta chains were sequenced, and detectable features were limited by the absence of alpha or paired-chain data. In vitro tests confirmed that a few of the cytomegalovirus-associated TCR beta chains recognize cytomegalovirus antigens. While some public TCRs were present in many individuals, most TCR sequences turned up only very rarely across donors. Because counts were too low, about 18 rarely observed V segments, including chromosome 9 orphons, were excluded from the earlier analysis of under 650 of the donors. Presence/absence analyses assumed roughly uniform sequencing depth across donors, an assumption that may not hold. At a false discovery rate of 0.05, a later analysis linked approximately 18,000 TCR beta sequences to specific HLA alleles. A further reported finding was that TCR beta sequences accurately predicted the HLA-A and HLA-B alleles for most subjects in the first cohort. A later genetic analysis reported fewer N-insertions in productive TCRs among donors in an Asian-associated ancestry cluster than the approximately 700-donor mean. In a later analysis, the rate of TCR association differed among HLA loci, with DRB1 alleles having the most associated TCRs and HLA-C alleles having the fewest. According to a later analysis, parvovirus B19, influenza, CMV and Epstein-Barr virus appeared linked to several top co-occurrence clusters. Most CMV-associated TCR beta chains appeared to be HLA-restricted in a later analysis, and the HLA associations seemed to be driven largely by CMV exposure. When HLA alleles, especially DR and DQ, strongly co-occurred, TCR associations were difficult to assign to individual alleles. An earlier analysis of 587 of the donors showed that most TCR beta V segments appeared in productive rearrangements either about 90% or about 30% of the time, which broadly matched IMGT annotations. The study listed 164 TCR beta chains as associated with cytomegalovirus. The sequencing pipeline was judged likely to have produced a cluster of highly shared sequence variants as a technical artifact. The only immune exposure information available for the cohort was CMV serostatus. Linkage disequilibrium might explain the correlated functional status among segregating V segments, but an unknown experimental factor could not be ruled out. Because some donors lacked HLA typing at each locus, the association tests relied only on the typed subset. A later genetic analysis associated a missense DCLRE1C variant with V-gene and J-gene trimming of TCR beta chains, and an independent cohort replicated the association. A later analysis found that HLA-associated TCR beta chains were more clonally expanded and had lower generation probabilities than equally common non-associated chains. It was suggested by the authors that the approach could potentially be generalized to other disease states and immunological phenotypes. In both the original and validation cohorts, the classifier was reported to diagnose cytomegalovirus status with high specificity and sensitivity.

A remark on this clone: Its antigen is currently not known. No clone much larger than this one lies a single base away; base qualities are absent.

The cohort consisted of approximately 670 healthy bone marrow donors. All cohort members were sampled while nominally healthy, although unrecorded immune exposures were likely present. CMV serostatus was recorded as positive for 250 to 300 and negative for about 50% of the 666 cohort members, whereas no CMV serostatus was recorded for the donor in question. A peripheral blood sample was provided by each donor, and peripheral blood mononuclear cells were used for TCR beta sequencing. The Qiagen DNeasy Blood Extraction Kit was used to extract genomic DNA from the blood cell samples. What was sequenced was PBMCs. This clonotype was obtained from a human donor in good health.

For the CDR3, the sequence is CASSYREGTDTQYF. DNA sequence: TGTGCCAGCAGTTATCGGGAGGGAACAGATACGCAGTATTTT. Recombination linked TRBV6-6 to TRBJ2-3, with 8 middle bases fitting TRBD2. For CDR1 and CDR2, the germline V gene (reference sequence) lists MNHNY and SVGAGI. Reading from cysteine to phenylalanine, the CDR3 counts 14 amino acids. Just CDR3 DNA is preserved here, 42 bases in frame from base 1. The junction shows trimming of 3 bases on V and 3 bases on J, and the gene matches do not reach 2 bases of it.